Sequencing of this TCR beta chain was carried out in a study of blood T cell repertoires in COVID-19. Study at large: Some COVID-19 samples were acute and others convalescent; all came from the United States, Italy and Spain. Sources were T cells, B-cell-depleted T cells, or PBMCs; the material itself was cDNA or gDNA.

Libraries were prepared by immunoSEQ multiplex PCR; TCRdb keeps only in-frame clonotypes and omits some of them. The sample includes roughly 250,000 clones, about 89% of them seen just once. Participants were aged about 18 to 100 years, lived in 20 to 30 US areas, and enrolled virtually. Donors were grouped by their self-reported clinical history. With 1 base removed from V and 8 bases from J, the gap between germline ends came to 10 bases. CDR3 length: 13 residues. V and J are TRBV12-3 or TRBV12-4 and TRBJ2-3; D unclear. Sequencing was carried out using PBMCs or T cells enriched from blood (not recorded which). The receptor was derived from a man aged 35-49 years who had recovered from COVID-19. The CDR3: CASSLGPRVTQYF. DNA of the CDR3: TGTGCCAGCAGTTTAGGTCCGCGTGTTACGCAGTATTTT.